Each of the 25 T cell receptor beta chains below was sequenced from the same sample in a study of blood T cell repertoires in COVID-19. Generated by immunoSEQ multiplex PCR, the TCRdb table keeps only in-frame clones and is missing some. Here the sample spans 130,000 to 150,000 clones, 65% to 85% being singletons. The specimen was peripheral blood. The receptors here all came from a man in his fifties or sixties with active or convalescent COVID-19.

CDR3 DNA sequence: TGTGCCAGCAGCCCGACGACAGGGGGCGCATCTGAAGCTTTCTTT. Its protein is CASSPTTGGASEAFF. The J gene is TRBJ1-1, the V gene TRBV11-3; 10 positions agree with TRBD1. This CDR3 has 15 residues. V lost 5 bases to trimming and J lost 6 bases; unmatched junction nucleotides: 9. Germline V CDR1 and CDR2: SGHNT, YENEEA. The full variable domain, its missing parts supplied by reference TRBV11-3 and TRBJ1-1, is EAGVVQSPRYKIIEKKQPVAFWCNPISGHNTLYWYLQNLGQGPELLIRYENEEAVDDSQLPKDRFSAERLKGVDSTLKIQPAELGDSAVYLCASSPTTGGASEAFFGQGTRLTVV.

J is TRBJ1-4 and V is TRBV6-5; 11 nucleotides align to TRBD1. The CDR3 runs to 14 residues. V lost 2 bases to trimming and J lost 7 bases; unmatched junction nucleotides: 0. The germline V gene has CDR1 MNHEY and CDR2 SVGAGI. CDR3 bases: TGTGCCAGCAGTTACGGGACAGGGGGTGAAAAACTGTTTTTT. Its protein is CASSYGTGGEKLFF.

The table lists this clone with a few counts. CDR3 bases: TGTGCCAGCACCTTCGACAGGGGTGCGAATCAGCCCCAGCATTTT. Translating gives CASTFDRGANQPQHF. The chain uses TRBV2 and TRBJ1-5; the match to TRBD1 covers 8 bases. The CDR3 spans 15 residues. V was clipped by 7 bases and J by 4 bases; unmatched bases: 9. Germline V gene data show CDR1 as SNHLY and CDR2 as FYNNEI.

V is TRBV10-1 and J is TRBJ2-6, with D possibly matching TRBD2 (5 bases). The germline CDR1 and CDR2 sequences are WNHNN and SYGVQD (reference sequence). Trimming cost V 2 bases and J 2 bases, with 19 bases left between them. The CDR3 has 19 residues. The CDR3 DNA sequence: TGCGCCAGCAGTGAGCCGAAAGCGGCCGAAACTACTGGGGCCAACGTCCTGACTTTC. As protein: CASSEPKAAETTGANVLTF.

For the CDR3, the DNA is TGTGCCAGCAGTTGGGAGAGCGGGACGAATACGCAGTATTTT. Amino acid sequence: CASSWESGTNTQYF. The V and J genes are TRBV6-5 and TRBJ2-3, with 7 bases fitting TRBD2. Germline lookup yields CDR1 MNHEY and CDR2 SVGAGI. The CDR3 length is 14 residues. J lost 7 bases, V lost 4 bases, and 8 bases had no gene match.

CDR3 nucleotides: TGTGCTAGTGGTTTGGTACCAGGGGCAGACTATGGCTACACCTTC. Amino acid sequence: CASGLVPGADYGYTF. The chain couples TRBV12-5 to TRBJ1-2; maybe TRBD1 (6 bases). Germline lookup yields CDR1 LGHNT and CDR2 FRNRAP. The CDR3 has 15 residues. V shed 0 bases and J shed 3 bases, with 11 bases lying between them.

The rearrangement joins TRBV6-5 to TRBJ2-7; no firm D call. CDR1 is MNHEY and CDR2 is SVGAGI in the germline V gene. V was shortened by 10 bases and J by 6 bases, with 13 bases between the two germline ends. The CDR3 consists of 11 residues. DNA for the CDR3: TGTGCCACCCTATCGAGAGGCGAGCAGTACTTC. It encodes CATLSRGEQYF.

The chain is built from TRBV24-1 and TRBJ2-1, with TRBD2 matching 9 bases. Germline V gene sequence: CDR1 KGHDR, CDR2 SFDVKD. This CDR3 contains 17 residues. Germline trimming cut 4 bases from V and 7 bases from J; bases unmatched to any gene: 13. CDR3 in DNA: TGTGCCACCAGTGACGCCCTTAGCGGGGGCCTAGGGAATGAGCAGTTCTTC. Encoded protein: CATSDALSGGLGNEQFF.

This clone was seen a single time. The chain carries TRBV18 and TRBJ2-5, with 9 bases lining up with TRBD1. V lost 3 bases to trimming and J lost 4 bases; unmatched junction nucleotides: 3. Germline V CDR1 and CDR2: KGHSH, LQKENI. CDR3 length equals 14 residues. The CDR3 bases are TGTGCCAGCTCACCGGGACAGGGCCTAGAGACCCAGTACTTC. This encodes CASSPGQGLETQYF. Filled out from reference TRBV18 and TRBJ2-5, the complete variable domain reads NAGVMQNPRHLVRRRGQEARLRCSPMKGHSHVYWYRQLPEEGLKFMVYLQKENIIDESGMPKERFSAEFPKEGPSILRIQQVVRGDSAAYFCASSPGQGLETQYFGPGTRLLVL.

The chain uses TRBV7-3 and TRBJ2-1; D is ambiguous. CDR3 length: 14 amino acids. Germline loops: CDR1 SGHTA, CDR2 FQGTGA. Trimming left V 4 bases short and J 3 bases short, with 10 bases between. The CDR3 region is CASSSPPNYNEQFF. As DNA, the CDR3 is TGTGCCAGCAGCTCCCCCCCAAACTACAATGAGCAGTTCTTC.

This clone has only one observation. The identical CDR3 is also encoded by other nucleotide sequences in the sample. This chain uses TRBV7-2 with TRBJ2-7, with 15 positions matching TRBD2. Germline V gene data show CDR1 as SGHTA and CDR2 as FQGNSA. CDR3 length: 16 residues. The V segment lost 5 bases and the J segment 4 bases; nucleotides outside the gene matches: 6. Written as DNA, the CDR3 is TGTGCCAGCAGCCTCGGACTAGCGGGAGGGGGGTACGAGCAGTACTTC. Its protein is CASSLGLAGGGYEQYF.

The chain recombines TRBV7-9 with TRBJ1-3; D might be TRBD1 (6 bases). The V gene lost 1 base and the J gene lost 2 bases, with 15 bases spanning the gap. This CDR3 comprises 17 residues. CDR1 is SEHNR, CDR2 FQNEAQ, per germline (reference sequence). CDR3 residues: CASSLEGRDKPGNTIYF. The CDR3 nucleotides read TGTGCCAGCAGCTTAGAAGGTCGGGACAAGCCTGGAAACACCATATATTTT.

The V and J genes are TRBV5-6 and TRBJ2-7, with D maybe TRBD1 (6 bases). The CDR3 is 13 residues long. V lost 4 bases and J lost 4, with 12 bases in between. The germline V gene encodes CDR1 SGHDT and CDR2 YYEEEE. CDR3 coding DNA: TGTGCCAGCAGCCCGGACAGTTTGTACGAGCAGTACTTC. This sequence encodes CASSPDSLYEQYF.

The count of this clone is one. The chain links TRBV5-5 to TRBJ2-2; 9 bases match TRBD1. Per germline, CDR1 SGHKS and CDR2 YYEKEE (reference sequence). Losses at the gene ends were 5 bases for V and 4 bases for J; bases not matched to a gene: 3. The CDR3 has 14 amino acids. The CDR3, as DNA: TGTGCCAGCAGAACGGGACAGGGCACCGGGGAGCTGTTTTTT. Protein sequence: CASRTGQGTGELFF.

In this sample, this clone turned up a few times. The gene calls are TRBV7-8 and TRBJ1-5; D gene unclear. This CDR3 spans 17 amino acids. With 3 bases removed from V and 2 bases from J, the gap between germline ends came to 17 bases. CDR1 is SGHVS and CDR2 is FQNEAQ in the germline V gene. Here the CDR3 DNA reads TGTGCCAGCAGCTTTTGGGCCCGGGGTGTAGGCAATCAGCCCCAGCATTTT. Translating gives CASSFWARGVGNQPQHF. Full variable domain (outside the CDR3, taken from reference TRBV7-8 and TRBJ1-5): GAGVSQSPRYKVAKRGQDVALRCDPISGHVSLFWYQQALGQGPEFLTYFQNEAQLDKSGLPSDRFFAERPEGSVSTLKIQRTQQEDSAVYLCASSFWARGVGNQPQHFGDGTRLSIL.

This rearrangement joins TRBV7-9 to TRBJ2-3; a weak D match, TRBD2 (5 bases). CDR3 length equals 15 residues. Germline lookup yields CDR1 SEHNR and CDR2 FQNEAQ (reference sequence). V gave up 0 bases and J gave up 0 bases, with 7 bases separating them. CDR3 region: CASSLAGVSTDTQYF. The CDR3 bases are TGTGCCAGCAGCTTAGCGGGAGTTAGCACAGATACGCAGTATTTT.

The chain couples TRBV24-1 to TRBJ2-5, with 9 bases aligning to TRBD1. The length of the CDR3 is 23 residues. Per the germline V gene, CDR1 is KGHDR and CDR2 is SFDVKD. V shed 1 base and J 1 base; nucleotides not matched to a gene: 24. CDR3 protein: CATSDFYLRDRAPDQVGQETQYF. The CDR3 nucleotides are TGTGCCACCAGTGATTTTTACCTCCGGGACAGGGCGCCAGACCAGGTAGGCCAAGAGACCCAGTACTTC.

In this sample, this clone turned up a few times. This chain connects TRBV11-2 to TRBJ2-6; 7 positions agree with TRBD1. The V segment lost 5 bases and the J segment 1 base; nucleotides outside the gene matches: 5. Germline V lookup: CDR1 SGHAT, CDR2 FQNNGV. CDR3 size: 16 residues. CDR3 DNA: TGTGCCAGCAGCCCACAGGGGTTATCTGGGGCCAACGTCCTGACTTTC. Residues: CASSPQGLSGANVLTF.

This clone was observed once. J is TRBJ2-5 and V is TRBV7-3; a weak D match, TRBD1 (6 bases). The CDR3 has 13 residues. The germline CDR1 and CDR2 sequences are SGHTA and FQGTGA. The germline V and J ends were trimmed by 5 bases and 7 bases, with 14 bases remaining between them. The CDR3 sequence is CASSRTQGGTQYF. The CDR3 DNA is TGTGCCAGCAGCCGGACTCAAGGGGGGACCCAGTACTTC.

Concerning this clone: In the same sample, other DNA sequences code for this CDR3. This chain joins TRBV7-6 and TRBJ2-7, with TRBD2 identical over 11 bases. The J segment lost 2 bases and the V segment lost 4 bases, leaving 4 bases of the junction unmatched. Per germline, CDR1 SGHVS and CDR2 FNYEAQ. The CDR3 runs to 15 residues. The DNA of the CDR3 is TGTGCCAGCAGCTCACTAGCGGGAGCCGCCTACGAGCAGTACTTC. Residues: CASSSLAGAAYEQYF.

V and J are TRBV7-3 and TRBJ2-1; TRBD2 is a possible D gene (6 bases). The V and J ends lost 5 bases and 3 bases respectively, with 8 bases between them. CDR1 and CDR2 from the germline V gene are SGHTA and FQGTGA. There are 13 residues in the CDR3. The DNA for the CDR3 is TGTGCCAGCAGCGCAGCGGGCTACAATGAGCAGTTCTTC. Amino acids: CASSAAGYNEQFF.

CDR3 amino acids: CAWKTGTEAFF. The CDR3 region has the DNA TGTGCCTGGAAGACGGGGACTGAAGCTTTCTTT. The rearrangement joins TRBV30 to TRBJ1-1; D is uncertain. This CDR3 contains 11 residues. CDR1 is GTSNPN and CDR2 is SVGIG in the germline V gene (reference sequence). The V end lost 4 bases, the J end lost 5 bases, and 8 bases lay between the germline ends.

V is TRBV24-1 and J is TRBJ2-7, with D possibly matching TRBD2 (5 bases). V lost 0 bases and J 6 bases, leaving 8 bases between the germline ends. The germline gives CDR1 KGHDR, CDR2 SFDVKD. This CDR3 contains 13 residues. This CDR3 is CATSDLSGGEQYF. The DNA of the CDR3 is TGTGCCACCAGTGATTTGTCAGGAGGCGAGCAGTACTTC.

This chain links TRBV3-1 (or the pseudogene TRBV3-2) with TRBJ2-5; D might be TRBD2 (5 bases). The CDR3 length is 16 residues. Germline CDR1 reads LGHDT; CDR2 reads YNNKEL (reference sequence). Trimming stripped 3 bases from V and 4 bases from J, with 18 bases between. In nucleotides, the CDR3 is TGTGCCAGCAGCCACCCTATGGCACGAGGGAGAGAGACCCAGTACTTC. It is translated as CASSHPMARGRETQYF.

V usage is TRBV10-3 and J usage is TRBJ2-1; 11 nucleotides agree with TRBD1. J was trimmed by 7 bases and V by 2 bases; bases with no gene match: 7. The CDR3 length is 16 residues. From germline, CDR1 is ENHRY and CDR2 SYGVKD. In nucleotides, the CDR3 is TGTGCCATCAGTGAGGAGTGGGACAGGGGGAGGAATGAGCAGTTCTTC. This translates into CAISEEWDRGRNEQFF.